The sequence of this T cell receptor (beta chain) was determined in a study of beta chain features in type 1 diabetes. Findings of the study overall: Shorter TCRB CDR3s, moderately but significantly so, marked every one of the four CD4+ subsets in Type 1 diabetes patients.

It was one heparinised blood draw, averaging approximately 100 mL, that each donor gave. The study reverse transcribed the entire isolated RNA, so it sequenced expressed TCRB transcripts. The table came from immunoSEQ multiplex PCR; TCRdb's copy has only in-frame clones and leaves some out. The sample gives hundreds of thousands of clones, more than 12% of which show up once; approximately 0.043% is in the top ten. In this sample, this clone turned up a few times. Its antigen is unknown. Input material: naive CD4+ T cells from blood. The receptor comes from a man in his late teens or twenties with type 1 diabetes.

The CDR3 sequence is CSVGQGNEQYF. The CDR3 bases are TGCAGCGTTGGACAGGGGAACGAGCAGTACTTC. V usage is TRBV29-1 and J usage is TRBJ2-7, with TRBD1 matching 8 bases. Germline-derived CDR1 and CDR2 are SQVTM and ANQGSEA. The CDR3 is 11 residues long. V shed 4 bases, J shed 5 bases, and the junction held 1 base outside the gene matches.